One TCR beta chain is described in this entry. What it recognizes is unknown. This record belongs to a study of cytomegalovirus exposure and HLA in healthy donors. Study in general: Ancestry clustering placed 70% to 90% of over 300 genotyped donors in the Caucasian-associated cluster.

PCR was performed using 60 Vbeta and 13 Jbeta primers. Sequenced by immunoSEQ multiplex PCR; TCRdb stores in-frame clones only, minus some. This sample has 200,000 to 250,000 clones, with 82% found just once. Findings and limits, study-wide: Among donors in an Asian-associated ancestry cluster, a later analysis reportedly found fewer N-insertions than the roughly 730-donor mean. In vitro data verified a few CMV-associated chains as specific for CMV antigens. Approximately 18,000 TCR beta sequences were associated with HLA alleles at 0.05 false discovery rate in a later analysis.

There are 14 residues in the CDR3. Germline V gives CDR1 SGHRS, CDR2 YFSETQ. V lost 4 bases and J 3 bases, leaving 13 bases between the germline ends. The source of this sequence is a middle-aged woman in good health and CMV-seropositive. Sequencing was performed on PBMCs. V and J are TRBV5-1 and TRBJ1-1; D is perhaps TRBD1 (6 bases). CDR3 sequence reads: CASSPSGGHTEAFF. The CDR3 DNA reads as TGCGCCAGCAGCCCGTCGGGGGGCCACACTGAAGCTTTCTTT.